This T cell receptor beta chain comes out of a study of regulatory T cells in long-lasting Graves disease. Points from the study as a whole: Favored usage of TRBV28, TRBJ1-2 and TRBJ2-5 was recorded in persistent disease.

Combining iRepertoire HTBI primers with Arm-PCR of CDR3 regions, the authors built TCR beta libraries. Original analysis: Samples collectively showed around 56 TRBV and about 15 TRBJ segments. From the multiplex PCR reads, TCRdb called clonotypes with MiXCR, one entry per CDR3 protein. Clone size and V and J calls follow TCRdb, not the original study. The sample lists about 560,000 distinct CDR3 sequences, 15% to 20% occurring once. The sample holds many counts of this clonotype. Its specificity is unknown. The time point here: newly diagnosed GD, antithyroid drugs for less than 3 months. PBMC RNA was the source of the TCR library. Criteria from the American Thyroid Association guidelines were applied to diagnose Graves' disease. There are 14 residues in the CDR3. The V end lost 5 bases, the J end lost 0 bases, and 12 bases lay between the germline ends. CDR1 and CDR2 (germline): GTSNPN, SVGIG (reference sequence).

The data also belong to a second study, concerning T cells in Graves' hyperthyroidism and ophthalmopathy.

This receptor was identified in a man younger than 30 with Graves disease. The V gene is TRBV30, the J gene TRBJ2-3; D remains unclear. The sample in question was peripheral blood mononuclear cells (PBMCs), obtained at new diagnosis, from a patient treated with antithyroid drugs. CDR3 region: CAWRIAGSTDTQYF. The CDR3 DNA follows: TGTGCCTGGCGAATCGCCGGGAGCACAGATACGCAGTATTTT.